This T cell receptor (beta chain) was recovered during a study of identifying expanded T cells in peripheral blood. Points from the study as a whole: Clone count variance between two-week samples rose with total template count. Approximately 1.1 clones differed between technical replicates, versus 16.4 and 19 over time.

CDR1 is KGHSH, CDR2 LQKENI, per germline. V lost 1 base, J lost 9 bases, and 16 bases lay in between. The CDR3 has 15 amino acids. Generated by immunoSEQ multiplex PCR, the TCRdb table keeps only in-frame clones and is missing some. The sample includes fewer than 130,000 clones, roughly 91% of them seen just once. No infections or other immune events were documented during collection. A remark on this clone: Its antigen remains unknown.

The TCR comes from a person aged 18-70 years in good health. The V call is TRBV18, the J call TRBJ2-1, with D perhaps matching TRBD2 (6 bases). The sample taken for sequencing was blood. CDR3 sequence (DNA): TGTGCCAGCTCACCACAGTCTGTTCGGGGGAGTGAGCAGTTCTTC. Its protein is CASSPQSVRGSEQFF.